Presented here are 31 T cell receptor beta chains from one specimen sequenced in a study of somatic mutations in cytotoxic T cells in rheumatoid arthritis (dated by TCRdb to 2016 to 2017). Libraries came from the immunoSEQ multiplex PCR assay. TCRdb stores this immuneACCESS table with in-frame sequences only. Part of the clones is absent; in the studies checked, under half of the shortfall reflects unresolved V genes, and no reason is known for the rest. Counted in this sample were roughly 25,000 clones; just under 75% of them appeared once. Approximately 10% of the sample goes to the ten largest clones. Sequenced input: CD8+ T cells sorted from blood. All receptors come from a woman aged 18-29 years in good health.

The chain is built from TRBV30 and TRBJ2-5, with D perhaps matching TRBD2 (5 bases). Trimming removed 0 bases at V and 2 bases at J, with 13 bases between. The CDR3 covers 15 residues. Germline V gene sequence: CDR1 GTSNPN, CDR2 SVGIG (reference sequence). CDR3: CAWSVQAVLQETQYF. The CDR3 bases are TGTGCCTGGAGTGTCCAAGCGGTGTTACAAGAGACCCAGTACTTC. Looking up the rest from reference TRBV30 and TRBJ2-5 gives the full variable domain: SQTIHQWPATLVQPVGSPLSLECTVEGTSNPNLYWYRQAAGRGLQLLFYSVGIGQISSEVPQNLSASRPQDRQFILSSKKLLLSDSGFYLCAWSVQAVLQETQYFGPGTRLLVL.

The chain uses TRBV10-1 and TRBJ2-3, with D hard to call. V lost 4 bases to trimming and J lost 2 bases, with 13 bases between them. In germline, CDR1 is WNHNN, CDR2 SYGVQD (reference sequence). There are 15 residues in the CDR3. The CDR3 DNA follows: TGCGCCAGCAGTGTTGGTAGCCTGGACACAGATACGCAGTATTTT. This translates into CASSVGSLDTDTQYF.

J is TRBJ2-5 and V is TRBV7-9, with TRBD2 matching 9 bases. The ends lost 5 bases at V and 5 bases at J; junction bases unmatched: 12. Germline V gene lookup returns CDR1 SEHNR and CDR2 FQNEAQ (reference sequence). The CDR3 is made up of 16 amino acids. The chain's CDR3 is CASSTVAGVGVETQYF. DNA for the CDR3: TGTGCCAGCAGCACCGTAGCGGGGGTAGGCGTGGAGACCCAGTACTTC.

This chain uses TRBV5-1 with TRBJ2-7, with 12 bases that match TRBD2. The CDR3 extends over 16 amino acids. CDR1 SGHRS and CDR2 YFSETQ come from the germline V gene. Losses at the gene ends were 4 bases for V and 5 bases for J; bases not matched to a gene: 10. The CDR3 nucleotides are TGCGCCAGCAGCGCCCCGACTAGCGGGAGACAGGACGAGCAGTACTTC. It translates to CASSAPTSGRQDEQYF. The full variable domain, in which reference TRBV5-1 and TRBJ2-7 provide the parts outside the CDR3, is KAGVTQTPRYLIKTRGQQVTLSCSPISGHRSVSWYQQTPGQGLQFLFEYFSETQRNKGNFPGRFSGRQFSNSRSEMNVSTLELGDSALYLCASSAPTSGRQDEQYFGPGTRLTVT.

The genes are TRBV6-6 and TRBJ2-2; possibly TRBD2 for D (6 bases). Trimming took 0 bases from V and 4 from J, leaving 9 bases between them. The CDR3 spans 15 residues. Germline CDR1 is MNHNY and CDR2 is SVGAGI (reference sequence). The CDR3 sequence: CASSYSGGGTGELFF. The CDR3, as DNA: TGTGCCAGCAGTTACTCGGGGGGAGGCACCGGGGAGCTGTTTTTT.

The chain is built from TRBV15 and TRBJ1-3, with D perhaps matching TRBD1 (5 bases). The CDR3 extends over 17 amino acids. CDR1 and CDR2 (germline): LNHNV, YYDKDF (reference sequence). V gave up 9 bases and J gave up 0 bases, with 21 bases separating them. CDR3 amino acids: CATRGGADELSGNTIYF. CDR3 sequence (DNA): TGTGCCACTAGGGGCGGCGCCGATGAACTCTCTGGAAACACCATATATTTT.

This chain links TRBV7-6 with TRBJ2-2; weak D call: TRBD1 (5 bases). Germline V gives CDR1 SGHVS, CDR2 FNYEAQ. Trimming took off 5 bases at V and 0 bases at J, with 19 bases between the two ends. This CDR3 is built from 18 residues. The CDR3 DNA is TGTGCCAGCAGCGAGGACACTGACCTCCGTTCGAACACCGGGGAGCTGTTTTTT. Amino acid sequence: CASSEDTDLRSNTGELFF.

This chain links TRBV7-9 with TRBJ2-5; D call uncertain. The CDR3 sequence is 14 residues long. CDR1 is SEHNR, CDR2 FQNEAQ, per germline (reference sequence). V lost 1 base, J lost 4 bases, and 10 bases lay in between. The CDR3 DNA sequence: TGTGCCAGCAGCTTAGTCGTCGGATTAGAGACCCAGTACTTC. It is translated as CASSLVVGLETQYF.

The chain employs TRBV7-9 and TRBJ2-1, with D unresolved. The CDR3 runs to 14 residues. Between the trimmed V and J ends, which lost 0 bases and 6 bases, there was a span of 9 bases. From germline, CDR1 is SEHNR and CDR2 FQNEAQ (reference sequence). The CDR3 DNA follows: TGTGCCAGCAGCTTAGCGGACGAGGTCAATGAGCAGTTCTTC. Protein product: CASSLADEVNEQFF.

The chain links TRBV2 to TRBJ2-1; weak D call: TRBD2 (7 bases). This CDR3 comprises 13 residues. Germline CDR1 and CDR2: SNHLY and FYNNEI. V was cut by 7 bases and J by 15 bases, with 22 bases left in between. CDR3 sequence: CASTAGRAGEGFF. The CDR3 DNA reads TGTGCCAGCACCGCGGGCAGGGCAGGGGAGGGGTTCTTC. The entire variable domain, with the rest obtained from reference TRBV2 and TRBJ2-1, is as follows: EPEVTQTPSHQVTQMGQEVILRCVPISNHLYFYWYRQILGQKVEFLVSFYNNEISEKSEIFDDQFSVERPDGSNFTLKIRSTKLEDSAMYFCASTAGRAGEGFFGPGTRLTVL.

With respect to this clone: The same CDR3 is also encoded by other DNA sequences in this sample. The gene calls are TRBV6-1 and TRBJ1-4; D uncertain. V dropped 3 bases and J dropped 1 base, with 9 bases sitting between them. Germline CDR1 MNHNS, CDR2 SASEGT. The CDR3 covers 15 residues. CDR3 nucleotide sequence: TGTGCCAGCAGTGACTTCCAAGGAACTAATGAAAAACTGTTTTTT. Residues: CASSDFQGTNEKLFF.

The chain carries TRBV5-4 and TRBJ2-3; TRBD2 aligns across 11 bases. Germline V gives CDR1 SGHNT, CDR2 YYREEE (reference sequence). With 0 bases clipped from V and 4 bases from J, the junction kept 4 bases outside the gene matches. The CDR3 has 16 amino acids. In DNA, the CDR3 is TGTGCCAGCAGCTTGGGACTAGCGGGACTCGCAGATACGCAGTATTTT. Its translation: CASSLGLAGLADTQYF.

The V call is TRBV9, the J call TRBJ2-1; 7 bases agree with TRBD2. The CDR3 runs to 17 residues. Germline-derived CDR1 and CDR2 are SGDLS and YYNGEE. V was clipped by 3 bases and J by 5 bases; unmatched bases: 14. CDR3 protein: CASSGKRGQHRDNEQFF. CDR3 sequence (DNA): TGTGCCAGCAGCGGAAAGCGGGGTCAACACCGGGACAATGAGCAGTTCTTC.

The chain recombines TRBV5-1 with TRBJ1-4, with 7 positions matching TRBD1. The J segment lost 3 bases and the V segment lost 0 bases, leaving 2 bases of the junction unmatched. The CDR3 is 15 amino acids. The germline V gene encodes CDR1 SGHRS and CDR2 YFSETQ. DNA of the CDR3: TGCGCCAGCAGCTTGGGACAGGGATCTAATGAAAAACTGTTTTTT. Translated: CASSLGQGSNEKLFF.

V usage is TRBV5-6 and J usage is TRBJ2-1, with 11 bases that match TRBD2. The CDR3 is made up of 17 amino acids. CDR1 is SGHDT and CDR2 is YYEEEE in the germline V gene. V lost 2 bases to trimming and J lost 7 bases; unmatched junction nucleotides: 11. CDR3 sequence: CASSFGRLAGFGNEQFF. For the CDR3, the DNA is TGTGCCAGCAGCTTTGGGAGACTAGCGGGGTTCGGTAATGAGCAGTTCTTC.

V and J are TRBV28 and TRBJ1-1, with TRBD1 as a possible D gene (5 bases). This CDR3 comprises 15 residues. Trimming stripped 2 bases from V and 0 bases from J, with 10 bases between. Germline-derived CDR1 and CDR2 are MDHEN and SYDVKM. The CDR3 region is CASSLGTKMNTEAFF. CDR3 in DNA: TGTGCCAGCAGTTTAGGGACTAAGATGAACACTGAAGCTTTCTTT. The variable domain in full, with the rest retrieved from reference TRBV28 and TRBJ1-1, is DVKVTQSSRYLVKRTGEKVFLECVQDMDHENMFWYRQDPGLGLRLIYFSYDVKMKEKGDIPEGYSVSREKKERFSLILESASTNQTSMYLCASSLGTKMNTEAFFGQGTRLTVV.

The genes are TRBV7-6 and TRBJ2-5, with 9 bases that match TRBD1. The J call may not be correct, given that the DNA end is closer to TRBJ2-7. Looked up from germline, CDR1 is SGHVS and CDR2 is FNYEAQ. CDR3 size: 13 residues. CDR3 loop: CASSSTGGSEQYF. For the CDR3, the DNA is TGTGCCAGCAGCTCCACAGGGGGCAGCGAGCAGTACTTC.

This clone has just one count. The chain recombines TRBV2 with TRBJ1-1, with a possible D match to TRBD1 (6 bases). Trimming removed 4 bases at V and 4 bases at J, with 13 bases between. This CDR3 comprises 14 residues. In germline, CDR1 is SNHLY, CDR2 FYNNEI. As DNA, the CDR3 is TGTGCCAGCAGTGGGGCGGGGGCCGGCACTGAAGCTTTCTTT. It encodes CASSGAGAGTEAFF.

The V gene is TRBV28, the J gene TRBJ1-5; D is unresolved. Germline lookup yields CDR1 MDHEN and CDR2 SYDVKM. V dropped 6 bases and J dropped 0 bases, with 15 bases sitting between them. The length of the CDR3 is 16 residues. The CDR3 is CASSPVRVDSNQPQHF. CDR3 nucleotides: TGTGCCAGCAGCCCCGTGAGGGTAGATAGCAATCAGCCCCAGCATTTT. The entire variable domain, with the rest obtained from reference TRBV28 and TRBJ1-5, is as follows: DVKVTQSSRYLVKRTGEKVFLECVQDMDHENMFWYRQDPGLGLRLIYFSYDVKMKEKGDIPEGYSVSREKKERFSLILESASTNQTSMYLCASSPVRVDSNQPQHFGDGTRLSIL.

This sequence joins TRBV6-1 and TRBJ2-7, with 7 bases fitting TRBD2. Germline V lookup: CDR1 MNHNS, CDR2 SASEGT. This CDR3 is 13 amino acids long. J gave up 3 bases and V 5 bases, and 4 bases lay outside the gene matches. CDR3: CASSRDYLYEQYF. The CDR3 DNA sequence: TGTGCCAGCAGTCGGGACTACCTCTACGAGCAGTACTTC.

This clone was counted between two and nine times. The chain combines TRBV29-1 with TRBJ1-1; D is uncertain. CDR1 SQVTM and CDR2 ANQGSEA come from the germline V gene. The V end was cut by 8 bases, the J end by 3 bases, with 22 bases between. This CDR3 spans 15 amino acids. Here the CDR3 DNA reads TGCAGCCATGACTTCCTCATCGGGCAGGACACTGAAGCTTTCTTT. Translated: CSHDFLIGQDTEAFF.

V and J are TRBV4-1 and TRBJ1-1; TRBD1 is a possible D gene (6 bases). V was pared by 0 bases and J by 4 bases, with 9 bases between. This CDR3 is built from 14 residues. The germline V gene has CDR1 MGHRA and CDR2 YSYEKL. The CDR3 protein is CASSQDRQATEAFF. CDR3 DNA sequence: TGCGCCAGCAGCCAAGATCGACAGGCCACTGAAGCTTTCTTT.

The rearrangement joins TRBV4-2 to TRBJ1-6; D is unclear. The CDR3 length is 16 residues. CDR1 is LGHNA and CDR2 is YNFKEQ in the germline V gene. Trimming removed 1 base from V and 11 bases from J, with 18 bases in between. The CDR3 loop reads CASSQGAGRPPPPLHF. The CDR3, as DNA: TGTGCCAGCAGCCAAGGGGCGGGCCGTCCCCCCCCACCCCTCCACTTT.

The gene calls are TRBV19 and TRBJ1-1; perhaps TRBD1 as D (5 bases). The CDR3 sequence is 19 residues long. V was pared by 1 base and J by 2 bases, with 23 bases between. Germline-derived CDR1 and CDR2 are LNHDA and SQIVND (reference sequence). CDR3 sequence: CASSIAPRSGKTKNTEAFF. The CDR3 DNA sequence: TGTGCCAGTAGTATAGCACCACGGTCAGGGAAAACTAAAAACACTGAAGCTTTCTTT.

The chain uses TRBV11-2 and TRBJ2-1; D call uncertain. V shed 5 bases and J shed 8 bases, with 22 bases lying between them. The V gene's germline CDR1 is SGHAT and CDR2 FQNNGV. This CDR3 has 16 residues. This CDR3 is CASSIPPLDGGHEQFF. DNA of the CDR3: TGTGCCAGCAGCATCCCGCCCTTAGACGGCGGCCATGAGCAGTTCTTC.

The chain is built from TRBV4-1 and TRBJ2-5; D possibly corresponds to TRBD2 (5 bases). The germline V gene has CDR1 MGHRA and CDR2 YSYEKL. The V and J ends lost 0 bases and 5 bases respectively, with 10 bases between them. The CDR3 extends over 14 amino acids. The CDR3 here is CASSQENRGETQYF. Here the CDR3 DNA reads TGCGCCAGCAGCCAAGAAAACAGAGGGGAGACCCAGTACTTC.

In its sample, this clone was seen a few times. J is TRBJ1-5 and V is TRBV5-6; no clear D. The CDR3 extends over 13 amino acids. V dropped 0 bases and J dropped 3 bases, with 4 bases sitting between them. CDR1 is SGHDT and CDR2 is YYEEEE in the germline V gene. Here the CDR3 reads CASSLGFNQPQHF. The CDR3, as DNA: TGTGCCAGCAGCTTGGGATTCAATCAGCCCCAGCATTTT. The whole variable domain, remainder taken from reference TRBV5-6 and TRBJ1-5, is DAGVTQSPTHLIKTRGQQVTLRCSPKSGHDTVSWYQQALGQGPQFIFQYYEEEERQRGNFPDRFSGHQFPNYSSELNVNALLLGDSALYLCASSLGFNQPQHFGDGTRLSIL.

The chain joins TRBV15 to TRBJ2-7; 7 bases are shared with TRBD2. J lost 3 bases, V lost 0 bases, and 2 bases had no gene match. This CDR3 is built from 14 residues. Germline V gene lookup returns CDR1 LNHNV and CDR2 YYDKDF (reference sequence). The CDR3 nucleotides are TGTGCCACCAGCAGAGATCGCGGGGGCTACGAGCAGTACGTC. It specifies CATSRDRGGYEQYV.

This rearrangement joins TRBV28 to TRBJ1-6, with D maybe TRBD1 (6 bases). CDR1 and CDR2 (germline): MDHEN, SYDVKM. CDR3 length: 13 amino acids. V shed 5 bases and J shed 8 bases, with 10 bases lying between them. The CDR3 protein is CASSIQGYSPLHF. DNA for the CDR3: TGTGCCAGCAGTATACAGGGCTATTCACCCCTCCACTTT.

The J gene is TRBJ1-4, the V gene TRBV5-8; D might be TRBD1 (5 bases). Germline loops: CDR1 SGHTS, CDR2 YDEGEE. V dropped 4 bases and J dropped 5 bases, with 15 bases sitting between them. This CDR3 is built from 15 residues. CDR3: CASSLGGRENEKLFF. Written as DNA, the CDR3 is TGTGCCAGCAGCCTGGGGGGACGAGAAAATGAAAAACTGTTTTTT.

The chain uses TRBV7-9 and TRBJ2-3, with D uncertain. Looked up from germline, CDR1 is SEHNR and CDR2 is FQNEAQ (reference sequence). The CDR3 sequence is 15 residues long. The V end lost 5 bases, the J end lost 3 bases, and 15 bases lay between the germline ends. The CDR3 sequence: CASSPPGGPTDTQYF. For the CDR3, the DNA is TGTGCCAGCAGCCCCCCCGGTGGGCCGACAGATACGCAGTATTTT.